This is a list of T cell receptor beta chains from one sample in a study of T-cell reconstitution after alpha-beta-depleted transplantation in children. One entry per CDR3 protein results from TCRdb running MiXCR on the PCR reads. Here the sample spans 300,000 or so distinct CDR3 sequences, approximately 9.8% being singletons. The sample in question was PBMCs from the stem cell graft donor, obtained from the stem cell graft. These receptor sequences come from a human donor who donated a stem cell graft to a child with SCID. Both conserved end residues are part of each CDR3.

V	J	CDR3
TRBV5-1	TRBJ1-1	CASSYGQGVGNTEAFF
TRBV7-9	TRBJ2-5	CASSLIRAQQETQYF
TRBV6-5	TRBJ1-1	CASSYGGGVAEAFF
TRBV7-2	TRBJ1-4	CASSNTGQSNEKLFF
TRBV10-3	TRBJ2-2	CAISVQGGTGELFF
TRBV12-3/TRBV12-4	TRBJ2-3	CASTSGQQTQYF
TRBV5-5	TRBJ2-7	CASSPGDQPYEQYF
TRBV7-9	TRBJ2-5	CASSPRGGTNKETQYF
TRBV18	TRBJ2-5	CASSPPPPSRETQYF
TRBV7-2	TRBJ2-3	CASLELAGGLDTQYF
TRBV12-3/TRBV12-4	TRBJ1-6	CASGTNSPLHF
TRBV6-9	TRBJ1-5	CASPKTGGIIQPQHF
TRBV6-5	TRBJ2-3	CASSYRTSGGADTQYF
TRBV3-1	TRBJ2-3	CASSQARTSATDTQYF
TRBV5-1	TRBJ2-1	CASGLAGGSSSYNEQFF
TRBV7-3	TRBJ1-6	CASSLLGTANSPLHF
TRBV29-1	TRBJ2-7	CSTRQGYDEQYF
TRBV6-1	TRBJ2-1	CASSEAGTGVYNEQFF
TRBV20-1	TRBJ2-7	CSARDRPYEQYF
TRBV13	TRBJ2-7	CASSLSPGLGATYEQYF
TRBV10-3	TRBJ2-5	CAISESSSGSQTQYF
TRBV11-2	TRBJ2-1	CASSLSGTSSYNEQFF
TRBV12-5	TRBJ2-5	CASGLVGVTGGVKTQYF
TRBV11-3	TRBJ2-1	CASSQAGTLEQFF
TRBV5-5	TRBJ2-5	CASSLGLAQYF
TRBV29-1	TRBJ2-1	CSVEVPLRVNEQFF
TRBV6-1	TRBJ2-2	CASSPTSGTGELFF
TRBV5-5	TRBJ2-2	CASSLQTVTTGELFF
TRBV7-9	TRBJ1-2	CASSLSGVNYGYTF
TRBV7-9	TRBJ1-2	CASSPHDRGESHYGYTF
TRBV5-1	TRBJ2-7	CASSLDRGPHYEQYF
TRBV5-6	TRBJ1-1	CASSYRDILRGTEAFF
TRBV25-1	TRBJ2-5	CASSPGGGNTQETQYF
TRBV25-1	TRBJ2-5	CASSGGQGAQETQYF
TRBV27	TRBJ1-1	CASSWGTPNTEAFF
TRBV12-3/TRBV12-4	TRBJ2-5	CASSLTTQETQYF
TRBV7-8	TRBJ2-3	CASSSNSGGNTDTQYF
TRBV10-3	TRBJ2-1	CAISERGYEQFF
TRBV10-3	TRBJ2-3	CAISEGLAGDTDTQYF
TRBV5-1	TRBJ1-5	CASSPGTGSGQPQHF